Listed here are 32 T cell receptor beta chains from one sample, sequenced in a study of cytomegalovirus exposure and HLA in healthy donors. The PCR had 60 Vbeta and 13 Jbeta primers. TCRdb's table, derived via immunoSEQ multiplex PCR, lists solely in-frame clones and lacks some. The table lists about 140,000 clones, approximately 70% of them singletons, with approximately 6.5% in the top ten. Material for sequencing was PBMCs. The receptors originated from a woman in her fifties or sixties in good health and CMV-seronegative.

V and J are TRBV19 and TRBJ2-1; D is ambiguous. The CDR3 has 13 residues. Germline V lookup: CDR1 LNHDA, CDR2 SQIVND (reference sequence). V was trimmed by 5 bases and J by 5 bases, leaving 10 bases between them. The CDR3 DNA follows: TGTGCCAGTAGTGCTGACGGAGACAATGAGCAGTTCTTC. Its translation: CASSADGDNEQFF.

The CDR3 protein is CASSVDVRGPGNTIYF. The CDR3 region has the DNA TGTGCCAGCAGCGTAGATGTCAGGGGGCCTGGAAACACCATATATTTT. This chain uses TRBV9 with TRBJ1-3; TRBD1 matches at 8 bases. CDR3 length: 16 amino acids. Trimming at V came to 0 bases and at J to 2 bases, leaving 4 bases not matched to a gene. Germline CDR1 and CDR2: SGDLS and YYNGEE.

The V gene is TRBV7-9, the J gene TRBJ2-1; 11 bases line up with TRBD1. Germline V CDR1 and CDR2: SEHNR, FQNEAQ (reference sequence). Unmatched junction bases numbered 4, after V lost 5 bases and J lost 7 bases. The CDR3 covers 14 residues. The CDR3 DNA is TGTGCCAGCAGCCCGGGACAGGGGGTAAATGAGCAGTTCTTC. Amino acid sequence: CASSPGQGVNEQFF. Variable domain in full (rest from reference TRBV7-9 and TRBJ2-1): DTGVSQNPRHKITKRGQNVTFRCDPISEHNRLYWYRQTLGQGPEFLTYFQNEAQLEKSRLLSDRFSAERPKGSFSTLEIQRTEQGDSAMYLCASSPGQGVNEQFFGPGTRLTVL.

This sequence joins TRBV4-3 and TRBJ1-1; D is unresolved. The CDR3 covers 14 residues. In germline, CDR1 is LGHNA, CDR2 YSLEER. The V end lost 0 bases, the J end lost 7 bases, and 12 bases lay between the germline ends. As DNA, the CDR3 is TGCGCCAGCAGCCAAGATTTCGACGGAGGTGAAGCTTTCTTT. This codes for CASSQDFDGGEAFF.

The chain has TRBV29-1 and TRBJ1-5; 7 bases match TRBD1. Germline V gene sequence: CDR1 SQVTM, CDR2 ANQGSEA. V was pared by 7 bases and J by 2 bases, with 5 bases of the junction left unmatched. The CDR3 is 13 residues long. CDR3 protein: CSASGQGNQPQHF. The CDR3 nucleotides read TGCAGCGCCTCCGGACAGGGCAATCAGCCCCAGCATTTT.

The genes are TRBV19 and TRBJ1-5; D gene ambiguous. The V gene's germline CDR1 is LNHDA and CDR2 SQIVND (reference sequence). This CDR3 spans 15 amino acids. V lost 7 bases and J 5 bases, leaving 18 bases between the germline ends. The CDR3 sequence is CASTPAGREDQPQHF. The CDR3 coding sequence is TGTGCCAGTACCCCTGCCGGACGGGAGGATCAGCCCCAGCATTTT.

The chain couples TRBV7-7 to TRBJ2-5; D not certain. This CDR3 contains 13 residues. Trimming removed 6 bases at V and 4 bases at J, with 12 bases between. Per the germline V gene, CDR1 is SSHAT and CDR2 is FNYEAQ (reference sequence). CDR3 DNA: TGTGCCAGCAGGCTCGCTCAGTCAGAGACCCAGTACTTC. It yields the protein CASRLAQSETQYF.

This clone was detected only a few times. The V call is TRBV4-2, the J call TRBJ2-1, with TRBD2 matching 11 bases. The CDR3 is 16 amino acids. The V and J ends lost 2 bases and 4 bases, in that order; junction bases with no gene match: 4. Germline CDR1 reads LGHNA; CDR2 reads YNFKEQ. The CDR3 spells CASSQSTSGAYNEQFF. CDR3 nucleotide sequence: TGTGCCAGCAGCCAATCGACTAGCGGGGCTTACAATGAGCAGTTCTTC.

The genes are TRBV6-4 and TRBJ1-1, with D hard to call. V was cut by 0 bases and J by 3 bases, with 5 bases left in between. Germline CDR1 is MRHNA and CDR2 is SNTAGT. The CDR3 contains 13 residues. The CDR3 protein is CASSDSSDTEAFF. As DNA, the CDR3 is TGTGCCAGCAGTGACTCGTCGGACACTGAAGCTTTCTTT.

The V and J genes are TRBV6-6 and TRBJ2-1; D is possibly TRBD2 (6 bases). Germline V lookup: CDR1 MNHNY, CDR2 SVGAGI (reference sequence). Trimming shortened V by 7 bases and J by 10 bases, and 26 bases separated the two germline ends. There are 16 residues in the CDR3. CDR3 in amino acids: CASTTEGSSARREQFF. CDR3 coding DNA: TGTGCCAGCACCACGGAGGGGTCTAGCGCACGGAGGGAGCAGTTCTTC.

The chain uses TRBV5-4 and TRBJ1-1, with D possibly TRBD1 on 5 matching bases. This CDR3 has 14 amino acids. Germline CDR1 reads SGHNT; CDR2 reads YYREEE (reference sequence). V lost 5 bases and J lost 4, with 15 bases in between. Written as DNA, the CDR3 is TGTGCCAGCAGGGTGCAGGGCGATTCCACTGAAGCTTTCTTT. Its translation is CASRVQGDSTEAFF.

The chain is built from TRBV9 and TRBJ2-1; 10 bases fit TRBD2. The CDR3 is 17 amino acids. CDR1 and CDR2 from the germline V gene are SGDLS and YYNGEE. Trimming cost V 6 bases and J 4 bases; bases outside gene matches: 13. This chain's CDR3 is CASTGSSGGINYNEQFF. CDR3 bases: TGTGCCAGCACCGGTTCTAGCGGGGGCATAAATTACAATGAGCAGTTCTTC.

The V and J genes are TRBV28 and TRBJ2-3; D is possibly TRBD2 (5 bases). Germline CDR1 reads MDHEN; CDR2 reads SYDVKM. Deletions cut 3 bases from V and 2 bases from J, with 9 bases between. The CDR3 sequence is 14 residues long. The CDR3 reads CASSFDGLTDTQYF. In DNA form, the CDR3 reads TGTGCCAGCAGTTTTGACGGACTCACAGATACGCAGTATTTT. Based on the CDR3 plus reference TRBV28 and TRBJ2-3, the full variable domain is DVKVTQSSRYLVKRTGEKVFLECVQDMDHENMFWYRQDPGLGLRLIYFSYDVKMKEKGDIPEGYSVSREKKERFSLILESASTNQTSMYLCASSFDGLTDTQYFGPGTRLTVL.

The chain has TRBV7-6 and TRBJ2-7; 8 nucleotides agree with TRBD1. The trim removed 5 bases at V and 0 bases at J, leaving 9 bases unmatched. CDR1 SGHVS and CDR2 FNYEAQ come from the germline V gene. This CDR3 contains 16 residues. DNA for the CDR3: TGTGCCAGCAGCCCCCGGACAGGGCTTAGCTCCTACGAGCAGTACTTC. Protein product: CASSPRTGLSSYEQYF. Variable domain in full (rest from reference TRBV7-6 and TRBJ2-7): GAGVSQSPRYKVTKRGQDVALRCDPISGHVSLYWYRQALGQGPEFLTYFNYEAQQDKSGLPNDRFSAERPEGSISTLTIQRTEQRDSAMYRCASSPRTGLSSYEQYFGPGTRLTVT.

The chain has TRBV19 and TRBJ1-2; D possibly corresponds to TRBD1 (6 bases). The CDR3 spans 12 residues. Germline V lookup: CDR1 LNHDA, CDR2 SQIVND (reference sequence). V was shortened by 8 bases and J by 5 bases, with 12 bases between the two germline ends. CDR3 residues: CASRLGQYGYTF. In DNA form, the CDR3 reads TGTGCCAGTCGACTCGGACAGTATGGCTACACCTTC.

The chain is built from TRBV5-6 and TRBJ2-7; D is ambiguous. Trimming removed 1 base at V and 1 base at J, with 12 bases between. CDR1 is SGHDT, CDR2 YYEEEE, per germline. CDR3 length: 15 residues. CDR3 sequence: CASSLSGISSYEQYF. DNA of the CDR3: TGTGCCAGCAGCTTGTCGGGTATTAGTTCCTACGAGCAGTACTTC.

This clone was seen more than once but under ten times. The rearrangement links TRBV4-3 to TRBJ1-6; 12 nucleotides agree with TRBD1. V lost 0 bases and J lost 12; bases outside the gene matches: 3. The CDR3 has 15 residues. CDR1 and CDR2 from the germline V gene are LGHNA and YSLEER. CDR3 sequence: CASSQDGTGGLPLHF. The CDR3 nucleotides are TGCGCCAGCAGCCAAGATGGGACAGGGGGCTTACCCCTCCACTTT.

This clone was detected a few times. The chain has TRBV7-3 and TRBJ2-3, with D possibly being TRBD2 (7 bases). V lost 3 bases, J lost 4 bases, and 8 bases lay in between. Looked up from germline, CDR1 is SGHTA and CDR2 is FQGTGA. The CDR3 consists of 13 residues. CDR3 protein: CASSFGGPDTQYF. The CDR3 bases are TGTGCCAGCAGCTTCGGGGGGCCAGATACGCAGTATTTT.

V gene TRBV7-2 combines with J gene TRBJ2-1; 8 bases are a match to TRBD1. Germline V lookup: CDR1 SGHTA, CDR2 FQGNSA. CDR3 length equals 16 residues. Germline trimming cut 5 bases from V and 9 bases from J; bases unmatched to any gene: 15. The chain's CDR3 is CASSPPDRLTGGEQFF. In DNA form, the CDR3 reads TGTGCCAGCAGCCCACCGGACAGACTTACAGGGGGTGAGCAGTTCTTC.

The chain recombines TRBV4-1 with TRBJ1-5; 11 positions agree with TRBD1. This CDR3 has 17 amino acids. Germline CDR1 MGHRA, CDR2 YSYEKL. V shed 0 bases, J shed 5 bases, and the junction held 6 bases outside the gene matches. CDR3 bases: TGCGCCAGCAGCCAAGAAGGGACAGGGGGTGCTTATCAGCCCCAGCATTTT. Residues: CASSQEGTGGAYQPQHF.

The rearrangement joins TRBV9 to TRBJ1-2; D might be TRBD1 (6 bases). This CDR3 contains 14 residues. V gave up 0 bases and J gave up 7 bases, with 13 bases separating them. Germline loops: CDR1 SGDLS, CDR2 YYNGEE. The CDR3 DNA is TGTGCCAGCAGCGTAGGGTTAGGGGGTAGTGGCTACACCTTC. Residues: CASSVGLGGSGYTF.

This clone turned up a few times. CDR3 DNA: TGTGCCAGCAGCGTTTTAGGGGGAGCAGATACGCAGTATTTT. It codes for CASSVLGGADTQYF. V usage is TRBV9 and J usage is TRBJ2-3, with D possibly matching TRBD1 (6 bases). The germline V gene encodes CDR1 SGDLS and CDR2 YYNGEE. The V end lost 2 bases, the J end lost 4 bases, and 11 bases lay between the germline ends. The CDR3 sequence is 14 residues long. Based on the CDR3 plus reference TRBV9 and TRBJ2-3, the full variable domain is DSGVTQTPKHLITATGQRVTLRCSPRSGDLSVYWYQQSLDQGLQFLIQYYNGEERAKGNILERFSAQQFPDLHSELNLSSLELGDSALYFCASSVLGGADTQYFGPGTRLTVL.

This rearrangement joins TRBV21-1 to TRBJ2-1; the listed D gene, TRBD2, was not tested against the DNA. TRBV21-1 is deemed a pseudogene. CDR3 length equals 14 residues. The chain's CDR3 is CASIPRGGINEQFF. The CDR3 coding sequence is TGTGCCAGCATCCCTCGGGGGGGGATCAATGAGCAGTTCTTC.

Worth noting for this clone: This sample includes further DNA sequences coding for the same CDR3. The chain has TRBV5-1 and TRBJ1-4; tentatively, D is TRBD1 (5 bases). V lost 0 bases to trimming and J lost 8 bases, with 11 bases between them. In germline, CDR1 is SGHRS, CDR2 YFSETQ. This CDR3 spans 14 amino acids. The CDR3 protein is CASSLEGVGEKLFF. CDR3 DNA sequence: TGCGCCAGCAGCTTGGAAGGGGTGGGAGAAAAACTGTTTTTT.

This chain connects TRBV6-5 to TRBJ2-6, with a tentative D call TRBD2 (7 bases). V lost 2 bases and J lost 4, with 12 bases in between. CDR3 length: 16 residues. Per germline, CDR1 MNHEY and CDR2 SVGAGI. The CDR3 DNA sequence: TGTGCCAGCAGTTACGGGGGGGCAGAGGGGGCCAACGTCCTGACTTTC. As protein: CASSYGGAEGANVLTF.

This chain uses TRBV7-9 with TRBJ1-2, with a tentative D call TRBD1 (6 bases). The CDR3 is 14 amino acids. Germline V CDR1 and CDR2: SEHNR, FQNEAQ (reference sequence). The V end lost 4 bases, the J end lost 2 bases, and 11 bases lay between the germline ends. The CDR3 is CASSSTGMNYGYTF. CDR3 in DNA: TGTGCCAGCAGCTCTACAGGGATGAACTATGGCTACACCTTC.

This sequence joins TRBV21-1 and TRBJ2-7; the listed D gene, TRBD1, was not tested against the DNA. TRBV21-1 is listed as a pseudogene. The CDR3 totals 15 residues. DNA for the CDR3: TGTGCCAGCAGCAGCCGACAGGTAGGCTCCTACGAGCAGTACTTC. Translating gives CASSSRQVGSYEQYF.

This chain links TRBV5-6 with TRBJ2-7; 8 bases line up with TRBD2. Trimming took 4 bases from V and 9 from J; bases not matched to a gene: 15. The CDR3 is 15 amino acids. Germline V gene sequence: CDR1 SGHDT, CDR2 YYEEEE. The CDR3 here is CASSNGLARKSGQYF. CDR3 sequence (DNA): TGTGCCAGCAGCAACGGACTAGCTCGTAAGTCAGGGCAGTACTTC.

At least ten counts were recorded for this clone. This chain joins TRBV6-1 and TRBJ1-5; D may be TRBD1 (6 bases). Germline-derived CDR1 and CDR2 are MNHNS and SASEGT. The V end was cut by 4 bases, the J end by 0 bases, with 10 bases between. CDR3 length: 15 amino acids. The CDR3 DNA is TGTGCCAGCAGTGCCGGCAGGGGTAGCAATCAGCCCCAGCATTTT. It yields the protein CASSAGRGSNQPQHF.

V gene TRBV5-4 combines with J gene TRBJ2-3, with D unclear. V was clipped by 1 base and J by 6 bases, with 6 bases between them. From germline, CDR1 is SGHNT and CDR2 YYREEE (reference sequence). The CDR3 is made up of 12 amino acids. CDR3 in amino acids: CASSLISDTQYF. The CDR3 DNA is TGTGCCAGCAGCTTGATAAGCGATACGCAGTATTTT.

The chain combines TRBV5-6 with TRBJ2-5, with 8 nucleotides matching TRBD1. Germline V gene sequence: CDR1 SGHDT, CDR2 YYEEEE. V dropped 0 bases and J dropped 4; count of bases not matched to a gene: 2. The CDR3 contains 14 residues. CDR3 DNA sequence: TGTGCCAGCAGCTTGGAAACAGGGGGAGAGACCCAGTACTTC. Translation gives CASSLETGGETQYF.

This clone was counted between two and nine times. The chain is built from TRBV5-8 and TRBJ2-7; a weak D match, TRBD1 (5 bases). The CDR3 spans 13 residues. Trimming removed 0 bases at V and 6 bases at J, with 10 bases between. Germline V gene lookup returns CDR1 SGHTS and CDR2 YDEGEE. CDR3 in amino acids: CASSLEAGREQYF. DNA for the CDR3: TGTGCCAGCAGCTTGGAGGCAGGGCGCGAGCAGTACTTC.